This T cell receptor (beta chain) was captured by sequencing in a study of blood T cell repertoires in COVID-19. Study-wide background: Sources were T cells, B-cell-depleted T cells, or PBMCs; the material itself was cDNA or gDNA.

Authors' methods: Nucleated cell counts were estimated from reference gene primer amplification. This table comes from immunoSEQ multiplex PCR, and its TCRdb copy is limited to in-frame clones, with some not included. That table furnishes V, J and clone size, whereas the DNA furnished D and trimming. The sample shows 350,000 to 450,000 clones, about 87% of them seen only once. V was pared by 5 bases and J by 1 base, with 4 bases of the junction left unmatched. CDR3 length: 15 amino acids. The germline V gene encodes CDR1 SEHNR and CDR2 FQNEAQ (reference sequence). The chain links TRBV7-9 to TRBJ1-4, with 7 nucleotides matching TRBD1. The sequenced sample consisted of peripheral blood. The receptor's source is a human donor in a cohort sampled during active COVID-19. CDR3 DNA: TGTGCCAGCAGCCTCCGACAGGGAACTAATGAAAAACTGTTTTTT. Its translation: CASSLRQGTNEKLFF.